This is a list of T cell receptor beta chains from one sample in a study of cytomegalovirus exposure and HLA in healthy donors. Using immunoSEQ multiplex PCR, the repertoire was profiled, and TCRdb retains in-frame clones only, with some absent. The sample includes some 190,000 clones, about four fifths seen only once; the top ten take around 1%. The sample comprised PBMCs. All receptors derive from a woman between 40 and 55 years old in good health and CMV-seronegative. Each CDR3 is given with its conserved first and last residue. A D gene is named only where the DNA matches it firmly. The size entry is marked missing in some rows and otherwise reads once, few, many or a size class.

cdr3_aa cdr3_nt j_call v_call d_call clone_size
CASTWGLAGAYEQYF TGTGCCAGCACCTGGGGGTTAGCGGGTGCCTACGAGCAGTACTTC TRBJ2-7 TRBV7-2 TRBD2 few
CASSLGLGGEAFF TGTGCCAGCAGCTTAGGTCTAGGAGGTGAAGCTTTCTTT TRBJ1-1 TRBV7-2 NA NA
CASSQVMSSYNEQFF TGCGCCAGCAGCCAAGTCATGAGCTCCTACAATGAGCAGTTCTTC TRBJ2-1 TRBV7-2 NA few
CASSTRTSGGELFF TGCGCCAGCAGCACCCGGACTAGCGGGGGGGAGCTGTTTTTT TRBJ2-2 TRBV4-3 TRBD2 few
CASSDSTGSGNTIYF TGTGCCAGCAGTGACTCGACAGGGTCTGGAAACACCATATATTTT TRBJ1-3 TRBV6-1 TRBD1 few
CASSEGWTSGTSSYNEQFF TGTGCCAGCAGTGAAGGGTGGACTAGCGGTACGAGCTCCTACAATGAGCAGTTCTTC TRBJ2-1 TRBV2 TRBD2 NA
CASSVTGNEQFF TGTGCCAGCAGCGTAACAGGGAATGAGCAGTTCTTC TRBJ2-1 TRBV27 NA NA
CASSQRPGTGAYEQYF TGTGCCAGCAGCCAAAGACCCGGGACAGGAGCCTACGAGCAGTACTTC TRBJ2-7 TRBV14 TRBD1 NA
CASSEGTSGSYEQYF TGTGCCAGCAGTGAAGGGACTAGCGGGAGCTACGAGCAGTACTTC TRBJ2-7 TRBV6-1 TRBD2 many
CASSGGGWEKLFF TGTGCCAGCAGCGGGGGGGGTTGGGAAAAACTGTTTTTT TRBJ1-4 TRBV9 NA NA
CASSNPSRDEQYF TGCGCCAGCAGCAACCCCTCGAGGGACGAGCAGTACTTC TRBJ2-7 TRBV5-1 NA NA
CASSPPGTRNGELFF TGTGCCAGCAGCCCCCCGGGGACTAGAAACGGGGAGCTGTTTTTT TRBJ2-2 TRBV7-6 TRBD2 NA
CASQIQGAAEAFF TGTGCCAGCCAAATTCAGGGTGCTGCTGAAGCTTTCTTT TRBJ1-1 TRBV27 NA NA
CAWKPGQQTEAFF TGTGCCTGGAAACCGGGACAACAAACTGAAGCTTTCTTT TRBJ1-1 TRBV30 NA NA
CASSFGGTGELFF TGCGCCAGCTCATTCGGTGGCACCGGGGAGCTGTTTTTT TRBJ2-2 TRBV5-1 NA NA
CASSARLAGPYNEQFF TGTGCCAGCAGCGCCAGACTAGCGGGGCCCTACAATGAGCAGTTCTTC TRBJ2-1 TRBV9 TRBD2 NA
CASSLGAMNTEAFF TGTGCCAGCAGCCTCGGAGCCATGAACACTGAAGCTTTCTTT TRBJ1-1 TRBV9 NA once
CASSKTKGQPAGNTIYF TGTGCCAGTAGTAAGACAAAGGGACAGCCCGCGGGAAACACCATATATTTT TRBJ1-3 TRBV19 TRBD1 NA
CASSQDWTSSVTGELFF TGCGCCAGCAGCCAAGATTGGACTAGTTCGGTCACCGGGGAGCTGTTTTTT TRBJ2-2 TRBV4-3 TRBD2 NA
CASGAGPGQGMYEQFF TGTGCCAGCGGAGCCGGTCCGGGACAGGGAATGTATGAGCAGTTCTTC TRBJ2-1 TRBV5-8 TRBD1 once
CASSLTAGGYNEQFF TGTGCCAGCAGCTTAACTGCGGGAGGGTATAATGAGCAGTTCTTC TRBJ2-1 TRBV7-3 TRBD2 once
CASSQGAGRTETQYF TGCGCCAGCAGCCAAGGGGCGGGCAGAACAGAGACCCAGTACTTC TRBJ2-5 TRBV4-3 NA NA
CATSMPGIPRYEQYF TGTGCCACCAGCATGCCCGGGATCCCTCGGTACGAGCAGTACTTC TRBJ2-7 TRBV15 NA NA
CASTLRGGQGGHGYTF TGTGCCAGCACCCTCCGGGGAGGACAGGGAGGGCATGGCTACACCTTC TRBJ1-2 TRBV5-6 TRBD1 NA
CASSPLLGGTSRMNEQFF TGCGCCAGCAGCCCATTGCTAGGGGGGACTAGTCGTATGAATGAGCAGTTCTTC TRBJ2-1 TRBV5-1 TRBD2 NA
CAWSRPGMNTEAFF TGTGCCTGGAGCCGCCCCGGGATGAACACTGAAGCTTTCTTT TRBJ1-1 TRBV30 NA NA
CAIRWTQDPTDTQYF TGTGCCATCAGGTGGACTCAAGATCCCACAGATACGCAGTATTTT TRBJ2-3 TRBV10-3 NA NA
CASSLTGDANYGYTF TGCGCCAGCAGCCTTACAGGGGACGCTAACTATGGCTACACCTTC TRBJ1-2 TRBV5-1 TRBD1 few
CASSGGGSSYNEQFF TGTGCCAGCAGCGGCGGGGGGTCCTCCTACAATGAGCAGTTCTTC TRBJ2-1 TRBV7-9 TRBD2 NA
CASSVVSEAGELFF TGTGCCAGCAGCGTAGTTTCGGAGGCCGGGGAGCTGTTTTTT TRBJ2-2 TRBV9 NA NA
CASSVGSGQGGEPQHF TGTGCCAGCAGCGTAGGGTCGGGACAGGGAGGGGAGCCCCAGCATTTT TRBJ1-5 TRBV9 TRBD1 NA
CASSIPGDSYNEQFF TGTGCCAGTAGTATTCCAGGGGACTCCTACAATGAGCAGTTCTTC TRBJ2-1 TRBV19 NA NA
CATRGRGIGFDGYTF TGTGCCACCCGCGGCAGGGGGATAGGTTTCGATGGCTACACCTTC TRBJ1-2 TRBV19 TRBD1 NA
CSARGGTEAFF TGCAGTGCTAGGGGGGGAACTGAAGCTTTCTTT TRBJ1-1 TRBV20-1 NA NA
CASSIVPRDTETFF TGTGCCAGTAGTATAGTCCCCCGGGACACTGAAACTTTCTTT TRBJ1-1 TRBV19 NA NA
CASSLGLAGLETQYF TGTGCCAGCAGCTTGGGACTAGCGGGACTAGAGACCCAGTACTTC TRBJ2-5 TRBV11-3 TRBD2 NA
CAWSVSRGPGATQYF TGTGCCTGGAGTGTGAGTAGGGGGCCCGGTGCGACCCAGTACTTC TRBJ2-5 TRBV30 TRBD1 NA
CASSLEGLDYNEQFF TGCGCCAGCAGCTTGGAGGGACTAGACTACAATGAGCAGTTCTTC TRBJ2-1 TRBV5-1 TRBD2 few
CASSPSSAAPQHF TGTGCCAGCAGCCCAAGCTCAGCGGCGCCCCAGCATTTT TRBJ1-5 TRBV7-2 NA NA
CASSSALTGTSRYNEQFF TGCGCCAGCAGCTCGGCCCTTACCGGGACTAGCAGATACAATGAGCAGTTCTTC TRBJ2-1 TRBV5-1 TRBD2 NA
CASSVDLDHEQFF TGTGCCAGCAGCGTAGATCTAGACCATGAGCAGTTCTTC TRBJ2-1 TRBV9 NA NA
CAWSLGTGGLETQYF TGTGCCTGGAGCCTAGGGACAGGGGGCCTCGAGACCCAGTACTTC TRBJ2-5 TRBV30 TRBD1 NA
CAFPGMETQYF TGTGCCTTCCCGGGGATGGAGACCCAGTACTTC TRBJ2-5 TRBV30 NA NA
CASSQVPGQATGANVLTF TGCGCCAGCAGCCAAGTCCCTGGGCAGGCGACTGGGGCCAACGTCCTGACTTTC TRBJ2-6 TRBV4-3 NA once
CASMTFMNTEAFF TGTGCCAGCATGACATTCATGAACACTGAAGCTTTCTTT TRBJ1-1 TRBV2 NA NA
CASSPQGTLAKNIQYF TGTGCCAGCTCACCACAGGGGACACTAGCCAAAAACATTCAGTACTTC TRBJ2-4 TRBV18 NA NA
CASSISSRANTQYF TGTGCCAGTAGTATTTCGTCGAGGGCTAATACGCAGTATTTT TRBJ2-3 TRBV19 NA NA
CASSTADSPLHF TGTGCCAGCTCAACAGCTGATTCACCCCTCCACTTT TRBJ1-6 TRBV18 NA NA
CASNYNRATNEKLFF TGTGCCAGTAATTATAACCGGGCAACTAATGAAAAACTGTTTTTT TRBJ1-4 TRBV19 NA NA
CASSPQVSRDRGLYTEAFF TGTGCCAGCAGCCCCCAAGTCAGCCGGGACAGGGGTCTTTACACTGAAGCTTTCTTT TRBJ1-1 TRBV9 TRBD1 few
CASSLGTGGFTEAFF TGTGCCAGCAGCTTAGGGACAGGGGGTTTCACTGAAGCTTTCTTT TRBJ1-1 TRBV7-9 TRBD1 few
CSVERFQYF TGCAGCGTTGAACGGTTTCAGTACTTC TRBJ2-5 TRBV29-1 NA NA
CATSRDKASGSGEQFF TGTGCCACCAGCAGAGATAAGGCTAGCGGGAGCGGTGAGCAGTTCTTC TRBJ2-1 TRBV15 TRBD2 NA
CASSSPGLAGPSDTQYF TGTGCCAGCAGCTCCCCCGGGCTAGCGGGCCCCTCAGATACGCAGTATTTT TRBJ2-3 TRBV11-3 TRBD2 NA
CASSLELAGEETQYF TGTGCCAGCAGCTTAGAACTAGCGGGAGAAGAGACCCAGTACTTC TRBJ2-5 TRBV11-2 TRBD2 NA
CASSCSGGAERDTQYF TGTGCCAGCAGCTGTAGCGGCGGGGCCGAGAGAGATACGCAGTATTTT TRBJ2-3 TRBV7-4 NA NA
CASSSTKGAYYNEQFF TGTGCCAGCAGCTCGACCAAGGGGGCATACTACAATGAGCAGTTCTTC TRBJ2-1 TRBV5-4 TRBD1 NA
CASSIGRRETQYF TGTGCCAGTAGTATAGGGCGGAGGGAGACCCAGTACTTC TRBJ2-5 TRBV19 NA NA